Below are 9 T cell receptor beta chains sequenced from a single sample in a study of T cell responses to AZD1222 COVID-19 vaccine. Data came from immunoSEQ multiplex PCR; TCRdb stores just in-frame clones and leaves some out. Of around 110,000 clones listed, around 81% were seen once; the top ten hold roughly 10%. Sequenced here: peripheral blood, sampled on day 0 of AZD1222 vaccination. Receptors were obtained from an adult in good health.

The V gene is TRBV12-3 or TRBV12-4, the J gene TRBJ1-6; possibly TRBD1 for D (6 bases). With 3 bases removed from V and 9 bases from J, the gap between germline ends came to 9 bases. The CDR3 covers 13 residues. The chain's CDR3 is CASSLQGISPLHF. The CDR3 coding sequence is TGTGCCAGCAGTTTGCAGGGGATTTCACCCCTCCACTTT.

The chain couples TRBV19 to TRBJ1-2; 8 bases line up with TRBD1. The germline CDR1 and CDR2 sequences are LNHDA and SQIVND (reference sequence). Germline trimming cut 0 bases from V and 6 bases from J; bases unmatched to any gene: 9. The CDR3 length is 16 residues. The CDR3 coding sequence is TGTGCCAGTAGTATAGATAAGGGCAGGGGGCGGGATGGCTACACCTTC. Its protein product is CASSIDKGRGRDGYTF. The full variable domain, completed using reference TRBV19 and TRBJ1-2, is DGGITQSPKYLFRKEGQNVTLSCEQNLNHDAMYWYRQDPGQGLRLIYYSQIVNDFQKGDIAEGYSVSREKKESFPLTVTSAQKNPTAFYLCASSIDKGRGRDGYTFGSGTRLTVV.

The chain employs TRBV5-1 and TRBJ2-1, with TRBD1 matching over 10 bases. Germline assignment: CDR1 SGHRS and CDR2 YFSETQ. The CDR3 is 14 amino acids. V shed 4 bases, J shed 8 bases, and the junction held 6 bases outside the gene matches. The CDR3 spells CASSQETGGDEQFF. The CDR3 nucleotides are TGCGCCAGCAGCCAGGAGACAGGGGGCGATGAGCAGTTCTTC. Full variable domain (outside the CDR3, taken from reference TRBV5-1 and TRBJ2-1): KAGVTQTPRYLIKTRGQQVTLSCSPISGHRSVSWYQQTPGQGLQFLFEYFSETQRNKGNFPGRFSGRQFSNSRSEMNVSTLELGDSALYLCASSQETGGDEQFFGPGTRLTVL.

The chain links TRBV7-3 to TRBJ2-2, with 12 bases lining up with TRBD1. This CDR3 region has 17 residues. CDR1 and CDR2 from the germline V gene are SGHTA and FQGTGA. V gave up 4 bases and J gave up 7 bases; unmatched junction bases: 10. CDR3: CASSSDRDRGRVGELFF. The CDR3 DNA is TGTGCCAGCAGCTCCGATCGGGACAGGGGGCGCGTCGGGGAGCTGTTTTTT.

The chain joins TRBV20-1 to TRBJ1-2; no firm D call. The germline V gene has CDR1 DFQATT and CDR2 SNEGSKA (reference sequence). The V and J ends lost 6 bases and 2 bases respectively, with 4 bases between them. This CDR3 contains 10 residues. The CDR3 sequence is CSAENYGYTF. CDR3 coding DNA: TGCAGTGCGGAAAACTATGGCTACACCTTC.

This sequence joins TRBV6-5 and TRBJ1-4, with unresolved D. This CDR3 has 16 residues. Germline CDR1 and CDR2: MNHEY and SVGAGI. Trimming stripped 1 base from V and 9 bases from J, with 18 bases between. CDR3 region: CASSYYNSMTGKKLFF. The CDR3 nucleotides read TGTGCCAGCAGTTACTATAACTCAATGACTGGAAAAAAACTGTTTTTT.

The V call is TRBV5-4, the J call TRBJ1-1; TRBD1 might be the D (6 bases). CDR1 SGHNT and CDR2 YYREEE come from the germline V gene (reference sequence). The CDR3 spans 13 residues. V shed 0 bases and J shed 5 bases, with 8 bases lying between them. CDR3 sequence (DNA): TGTGCCAGCAGCTTGGGGGGGCGGACTGAAGCTTTCTTT. Amino acid sequence: CASSLGGRTEAFF.

The chain recombines TRBV27 with TRBJ1-2; a possible D gene is TRBD1 (6 bases). CDR1 and CDR2 (germline): MNHEY, SMNVEV (reference sequence). The CDR3 contains 17 residues. V was pared by 1 base and J by 6 bases, with 21 bases between. CDR3 region: CASSLLVAGGVGDGYTF. The CDR3 DNA sequence: TGTGCCAGCAGTTTATTGGTCGCGGGGGGCGTAGGGGATGGCTACACCTTC.

The chain combines TRBV7-2 with TRBJ1-2; TRBD1 matches 11 bases. The CDR3 sequence is 15 residues long. The V and J ends lost 5 bases and 8 bases, in that order; junction bases with no gene match: 10. Germline V lookup: CDR1 SGHTA, CDR2 FQGNSA. The CDR3 sequence is CASSQRGQGANGYTF. The CDR3 coding sequence is TGTGCCAGCAGCCAGAGAGGACAGGGGGCAAACGGCTACACCTTC.